The 12 T cell receptor beta chains in this list originate from one sample, sequenced in a study of identical twins. One entry per CDR3 protein results from TCRdb running MiXCR on the 5' RACE reads. The data show about 340,000 distinct CDR3 sequences, about 12% seen once. The sample was also reused in another study, on yellow fever vaccine responses in identical twins.

Specimen: CD8+ T cells sorted from blood. These receptors were taken from a woman between 18 and 29 years old in good health.

This clonotype was observed many times. The chain has TRBV4-1 and TRBJ2-5, with 7 bases that match TRBD2. Germline trimming cut 3 bases from V and 4 bases from J; bases unmatched to any gene: 8. The CDR3 spans 15 residues. Germline-derived CDR1 and CDR2 are MGHRA and YSYEKL. The CDR3 region is CASSHWEGQGETQYF. The CDR3 DNA sequence: TGCGCCAGCAGCCATTGGGAGGGGCAGGGAGAGACCCAGTACTTC.

The chain joins TRBV4-1 to TRBJ2-2, with D unclear. The V and J ends lost 1 base and 4 bases respectively, with 10 bases between them. Germline values: CDR1 MGHRA, CDR2 YSYEKL. The CDR3 consists of 15 residues. CDR3 loop: CASSQVQYLTGELFF. CDR3 coding DNA: TGCGCCAGCAGCCAAGTACAGTATCTCACCGGGGAGCTGTTTTTT.

This clonotype was seen more than once but under ten times. This chain links TRBV20-1 with TRBJ2-3; D is tentatively TRBD1 or TRBD2 (5 bases each). The CDR3 length is 17 residues. Germline CDR1 and CDR2: DFQATT and SNEGSKA (reference sequence). V dropped 6 bases and J dropped 0 bases, with 22 bases sitting between them. CDR3 region: CSARDSLTGPSTDTQYF. The CDR3 region has the DNA TGCAGTGCCCGCGACTCTCTTACGGGGCCTAGCACAGATACGCAGTATTTT.

This clonotype was detected only a few times. The chain links TRBV12-3 or TRBV12-4 to TRBJ2-1; D call uncertain. With 3 bases removed from V and 7 bases from J, the gap between germline ends came to 10 bases. The CDR3 runs 13 residues. The chain's CDR3 is CASSFGPLNEQFF. The CDR3 DNA reads TGTGCCAGCAGTTTTGGGCCTCTAAATGAGCAGTTCTTC.

This clonotype was seen a few times. This chain links TRBV28 with TRBJ1-1; D unclear. V dropped 5 bases and J dropped 1 base, with 17 bases sitting between them. Germline assignment: CDR1 MDHEN and CDR2 SYDVKM. The CDR3 is 16 amino acids. CDR3 loop: CASSTIPRLTNTEAFF. DNA of the CDR3: TGTGCCAGCAGTACGATACCCCGACTTACGAACACTGAAGCTTTCTTT.

The gene calls are TRBV2 and TRBJ2-7; D may match TRBD1 or TRBD2 (5 bases each). The CDR3 contains 13 residues. Germline CDR1 is SNHLY and CDR2 is FYNNEI. The germline V and J ends were trimmed by 6 bases and 2 bases, with 11 bases remaining between them. For the CDR3, the DNA is TGTGCCAGCAGAGGGCAGGGACCCTACGAGCAGTACTTC. Amino acids: CASRGQGPYEQYF.

J is TRBJ2-2 and V is TRBV14; the D gene is possibly TRBD2 (5 bases). CDR3 length: 15 residues. Trimming removed 0 bases at V and 4 bases at J, with 9 bases between. CDR1 SGHDN and CDR2 FVKESK come from the germline V gene. This CDR3 is CASSQEYGVTGELFF. CDR3 coding DNA: TGTGCCAGCAGCCAAGAGTACGGGGTCACCGGGGAGCTGTTTTTT.

The chain is built from TRBV11-1 and TRBJ2-3; 7 positions match TRBD1. From germline, CDR1 is SGHAT and CDR2 FQDESV (reference sequence). V lost 5 bases to trimming and J lost 6 bases; unmatched junction nucleotides: 20. The CDR3 has 18 amino acids. DNA for the CDR3: TGTGCCAGCAGCCCGAGACAGGGTTTAGGGCCAATGTGGGATACGCAGTATTTT. Protein sequence: CASSPRQGLGPMWDTQYF.

This chain uses TRBV11-2 with TRBJ2-1; the D is unclear. The germline V gene has CDR1 SGHAT and CDR2 FQNNGV. The CDR3 totals 16 residues. Trimming took 0 bases from V and 6 from J, leaving 15 bases between them. CDR3 DNA: TGTGCCAGCAGCTTAGATCTCAGACTTACGGGCAATGAGCAGTTCTTC. Protein product: CASSLDLRLTGNEQFF.

The chain recombines TRBV24-1 with TRBJ2-2; TRBD2 aligns across 8 bases. The CDR3 has 16 amino acids. Unmatched junction bases numbered 8, after V lost 4 bases and J lost 5 bases. Germline values: CDR1 KGHDR, CDR2 SFDVKD. DNA of the CDR3: TGTGCCACCAGTGACCTTAACGCGGGGGGTACCGGGGAGCTGTTTTTT. This codes for CATSDLNAGGTGELFF.

The rearrangement uses TRBV20-1 and TRBJ2-3; 8 positions agree with TRBD2. CDR1 DFQATT and CDR2 SNEGSKA come from the germline V gene (reference sequence). Trimming took 5 bases from V and 7 from J; bases not matched to a gene: 14. The CDR3 runs to 15 residues. CDR3 DNA sequence: TGCAGTGCTGATCCAGATAGCGGGATCGTAAATACGCAGTATTTT. Its protein product is CSADPDSGIVNTQYF.

This clonotype was seen more than once but under ten times. This chain links TRBV12-3 or TRBV12-4 with TRBJ2-5; a weak D match, TRBD2 (6 bases). V gave up 3 bases and J gave up 5 bases, with 13 bases separating them. The CDR3 is 14 amino acids. DNA for the CDR3: TGTGCCAGCAGTTTTAGGGCTAGCGCTGAGACCCAGTACTTC. Encoded protein: CASSFRASAETQYF.